The 27 T cell receptor beta chains below all came from one sample that was sequenced in a study of CD8 T cells in ankylosing spondylitis. Study outcomes and limitations: Characteristic of ankylosing spondylitis blood, it appeared, was a TCR beta motif comprising 7 to 9 highly homologous variants.

For these receptors, no antigen is known. MiXCR was run by TCRdb on the 5' RACE reads, yielding one entry per CDR3 protein. This table holds some 840,000 distinct CDR3 sequences, about 12% found once. The specimen sequenced was blood, either unsorted or a sorted T cell fraction (not recorded which). These receptor sequences come from a male donor with ankylosing spondylitis.

This clonotype came up a few times. V is TRBV12-3 or TRBV12-4 and J is TRBJ2-1; the match to TRBD2 covers 7 bases. The CDR3 has 15 residues. Trimming removed 3 bases from V and 6 bases from J; junction bases left unmatched: 8. Written as DNA, the CDR3 is TGTGCCAGCAGTTTCGGGGCTAGCGGTGGCAATGAGCAGTTCTTC. Its translation is CASSFGASGGNEQFF.

Only a few counts were recorded for this clonotype. The J gene is TRBJ2-7, the V gene TRBV18; perhaps TRBD2 as D (5 bases). V gave up 3 bases and J gave up 12 bases, with 24 bases separating them. The CDR3 totals 15 residues. The germline V gene encodes CDR1 KGHSH and CDR2 LQKENI. CDR3 nucleotide sequence: TGTGCCAGCTCACCCTACTATTCCCGCCCGGCCGAGGGGTACTTC. As protein: CASSPYYSRPAEGYF.

This chain joins TRBV10-3 and TRBJ2-5; 9 nucleotides match TRBD1. J gave up 4 bases and V 6 bases, and 6 bases lay outside the gene matches. The CDR3 length is 14 residues. Germline CDR1 reads ENHRY; CDR2 reads SYGVKD. CDR3 bases: TGTGCCATCAGAAAGGGACAGGGAGGAGAGACCCAGTACTTC. This gives the protein CAIRKGQGGETQYF.

This clonotype was recorded a few times. The genes are TRBV6-1 and TRBJ2-1; D might be TRBD1 (6 bases). Looked up from germline, CDR1 is MNHNS and CDR2 is SASEGT. The V end was cut by 6 bases, the J end by 4 bases, with 19 bases between. The CDR3 contains 16 residues. The CDR3 reads CASRPPGTRNYNEQFF. The CDR3 bases are TGTGCCAGCAGACCCCCCGGGACAAGAAATTACAATGAGCAGTTCTTC.

CDR3 nucleotides: TGCAGTGCCTCGGGACTAGCGGACAATGAGCAGTTCTTC. As protein: CSASGLADNEQFF. The chain is built from TRBV20-1 and TRBJ2-1, with TRBD2 identical over 11 bases. The CDR3 length is 13 residues. Trimming cost V 6 bases and J 5 bases; bases outside gene matches: 3. Per the germline V gene, CDR1 is DFQATT and CDR2 is SNEGSKA (reference sequence).

This chain joins TRBV6-1 and TRBJ1-6, with 8 positions matching TRBD1. The CDR3 runs 16 residues. CDR1 is MNHNS, CDR2 SASEGT, per germline. Trimming took 5 bases from V and 7 from J; bases not matched to a gene: 10. The CDR3 DNA reads as TGTGCCAGCAGTAAAAACCCGGGACAGGTGAATTCACCCCTCCACTTT. Translated, it gives CASSKNPGQVNSPLHF.

This clonotype was counted a few times. The V and J genes are TRBV28 and TRBJ2-1; D might be TRBD1 (6 bases). Germline V gives CDR1 MDHEN, CDR2 SYDVKM. This CDR3 is 18 amino acids long. V was trimmed by 3 bases and J by 8 bases, leaving 26 bases between them. For the CDR3, the DNA is TGTGCCAGCAGTTTCCATTTGGGCTTGGTACAGGGTCTCGATGAGCAGTTCTTC. This gives the protein CASSFHLGLVQGLDEQFF.

The chain's CDR3 is CASSLDGFGNTEAFF. CDR3 DNA sequence: TGTGCCAGCAGCTTGGACGGTTTTGGGAACACTGAAGCTTTCTTT. V usage is TRBV5-5 and J usage is TRBJ1-1, with D uncertain. The germline V gene encodes CDR1 SGHKS and CDR2 YYEKEE (reference sequence). Trimming removed 0 bases at V and 1 base at J, with 10 bases between. The CDR3 sequence is 15 residues long.

Only a few counts were recorded for this clonotype. The chain couples TRBV7-9 to TRBJ2-7; no clear D gene. Trimming pared 5 bases from V and 6 bases from J, leaving 14 bases between. This CDR3 contains 13 residues. Per the germline V gene, CDR1 is SEHNR and CDR2 is FQNEAQ (reference sequence). CDR3 amino acids: CASSQTARVEQYF. Here the CDR3 DNA reads TGTGCCAGCAGCCAAACTGCTAGGGTCGAGCAGTACTTC.

The CDR3 DNA sequence: TGCAGTGCTGTATACCATAGCACAGATACGCAGTATTTT. Its protein product is CSAVYHSTDTQYF. This chain links TRBV20-1 with TRBJ2-3; D is unresolved. The CDR3 runs 13 residues. Germline CDR1 reads DFQATT; CDR2 reads SNEGSKA (reference sequence). V dropped 5 bases and J dropped 0 bases, with 9 bases sitting between them.

This clonotype was found a few times. The rearrangement uses TRBV7-2 and TRBJ1-2, with no clear D. The CDR3 consists of 13 residues. The germline gives CDR1 SGHTA, CDR2 FQGNSA. V was clipped by 1 base and J by 3 bases, with 6 bases between them. In DNA, the CDR3 is TGTGCCAGCAGCTTAGGTCGGCACTATGGCTACACCTTC. This sequence encodes CASSLGRHYGYTF. The whole variable domain, remainder taken from reference TRBV7-2 and TRBJ1-2, is GAGVSQSPSNKVTEKGKDVELRCDPISGHTALYWYRQSLGQGLEFLIYFQGNSAPDKSGLPSDRFSAERTGGSVSTLTIQRTQQEDSAVYLCASSLGRHYGYTFGSGTRLTVV.

This chain joins TRBV7-2 and TRBJ2-3, with 10 positions matching TRBD1. Germline V gene lookup returns CDR1 SGHTA and CDR2 FQGNSA. V was clipped by 7 bases and J by 7 bases; unmatched bases: 8. CDR3 length: 14 amino acids. DNA of the CDR3: TGTGCCAGCACAGTTGGGACAGGGGTATATACGCAGTATTTT. Its protein product is CASTVGTGVYTQYF.

The chain has TRBV20-1 and TRBJ1-1, with TRBD1 matching 11 bases. The CDR3 length is 13 residues. V lost 3 bases and J lost 11; bases outside the gene matches: 8. The germline gives CDR1 DFQATT, CDR2 SNEGSKA (reference sequence). The chain's CDR3 is CSASLDRGHEAFF. In DNA, the CDR3 is TGCAGTGCTAGTCTGGACAGGGGGCACGAGGCTTTCTTT.

This chain joins TRBV20-1 and TRBJ2-7; D ambiguous. The V end lost 1 base, the J end lost 5 bases, and 9 bases lay between the germline ends. The CDR3 length is 12 residues. Germline CDR1 reads DFQATT; CDR2 reads SNEGSKA (reference sequence). The chain's CDR3 is CSARGLDHEQYF. The DNA of the CDR3 is TGCAGTGCTAGAGGGCTAGACCACGAGCAGTACTTC.

V gene TRBV5-1 combines with J gene TRBJ1-6, with a weak D call TRBD1 (5 bases). The length of the CDR3 is 13 residues. Per germline, CDR1 SGHRS and CDR2 YFSETQ. V was shortened by 3 bases and J by 5 bases, with 6 bases between the two germline ends. Here the CDR3 reads CASSSQDNSPLHF. Here the CDR3 DNA reads TGCGCCAGCAGCTCACAGGATAATTCACCCCTCCACTTT.

This clonotype was recorded a few times. One junction end disagrees with the germline gene, perhaps due to a read error. The chain couples TRBV14 to TRBJ1-2; D is ambiguous. The germline V gene encodes CDR1 SGHDN and CDR2 FVKESK. This CDR3 region has 13 residues. The CDR3 reads CASSQGAGRPTFF. Here the CDR3 DNA reads TGTGCCAGCAGCCAAGGAGCGGGCAGGCCCACTTTCTTC. The full variable domain, completed using reference TRBV14 and TRBJ1-2, is EAGVTQFPSHSVIEKGQTVTLRCDPISGHDNLYWYRRVMGKEIKFLLHFVKESKQDESGMPNNRFLAERTGGTYSTLKVQPAELEDSGVYFCASSQGAGRPTFFGSGTRLTVV.

This clonotype occurred a few times. The chain links TRBV11-2 to TRBJ2-5; 9 bases fit TRBD2. The J segment lost 8 bases and the V segment lost 1 base, leaving 5 bases of the junction unmatched. The germline gives CDR1 SGHAT, CDR2 FQNNGV. The CDR3 totals 14 residues. DNA for the CDR3: TGTGCCAGCAGCTTAGTCCTAGCGGGGAATACCCAGTACTTC. Translated: CASSLVLAGNTQYF.

The chain joins TRBV20-1 to TRBJ2-1; the D gene is possibly TRBD2 (6 bases). From germline, CDR1 is DFQATT and CDR2 SNEGSKA (reference sequence). Trimming removed 5 bases from V and 1 base from J, with 12 bases in between. The CDR3 consists of 14 residues. The CDR3 loop is CSAPKRASYNEQFF. The CDR3 coding sequence is TGCAGTGCTCCGAAGCGGGCTTCCTACAATGAGCAGTTCTTC.

This clonotype was seen repeatedly, ten times or more. The chain recombines TRBV5-5 with TRBJ2-5; 12 bases line up with TRBD2. Germline CDR1 SGHKS, CDR2 YYEKEE (reference sequence). The CDR3 consists of 16 residues. Germline trimming cut 0 bases from V and 4 bases from J; bases unmatched to any gene: 4. CDR3 DNA: TGTGCCAGCAGCTTGGGACTAGCGGGAGCGGCAGAGACCCAGTACTTC. It is translated as CASSLGLAGAAETQYF.

This clonotype was picked up a small number of times. V is TRBV6-1 and J is TRBJ2-1, with a weak D call TRBD1 (6 bases). Trimming cost V 1 base and J 2 bases, with 9 bases left between them. The CDR3 loop spans 15 amino acids. In germline, CDR1 is MNHNS, CDR2 SASEGT. This CDR3 is CASSEGGRAYNEQFF. CDR3 in DNA: TGTGCCAGCAGTGAAGGGGGGCGAGCCTACAATGAGCAGTTCTTC.

This sequence joins TRBV7-2 and TRBJ2-1; no reliable D call. V was pared by 5 bases and J by 2 bases, with 13 bases between. CDR1 and CDR2 from the germline V gene are SGHTA and FQGNSA. CDR3 length equals 15 residues. CDR3: CASSAAAVTYNEQFF. The DNA for the CDR3 is TGTGCCAGCAGCGCCGCAGCAGTCACCTACAATGAGCAGTTCTTC.

This clonotype was observed a few times. The gene calls are TRBV20-1 and TRBJ2-3; D call uncertain. The V gene's germline CDR1 is DFQATT and CDR2 SNEGSKA (reference sequence). This CDR3 is built from 13 residues. V was trimmed by 3 bases and J by 2 bases, leaving 9 bases between them. Written as DNA, the CDR3 is TGCAGTGCTAGCTCCGCGGCCACAGATACGCAGTATTTT. Its translation is CSASSAATDTQYF.

The rearrangement uses TRBV9 and TRBJ2-1, with TRBD2 identical over 10 bases. The V segment lost 4 bases and the J segment 9 bases; nucleotides outside the gene matches: 4. CDR3 length: 13 residues. Germline values: CDR1 SGDLS, CDR2 YYNGEE. In DNA, the CDR3 is TGTGCCAGCAGCCGGACTAGCGGAGGTGAGCAGTTCTTC. This gives the protein CASSRTSGGEQFF.

This clonotype was seen a few times. The chain employs TRBV19 and TRBJ2-5; possibly TRBD2 for D (6 bases). CDR3 length: 15 residues. Germline V gives CDR1 LNHDA, CDR2 SQIVND (reference sequence). Trimming cost V 4 bases and J 5 bases, with 17 bases left between them. This CDR3 reads CASSRSSGSGETQYF. In DNA, the CDR3 is TGTGCCAGTAGTAGGAGCTCCGGGAGTGGGGAGACCCAGTACTTC.

The chain links TRBV6-2 or TRBV6-3 to TRBJ1-1; perhaps TRBD1 as D (5 bases). The V gene lost 7 bases and the J gene lost 3 bases, with 12 bases spanning the gap. The CDR3 is made up of 13 amino acids. The germline gives CDR1 MNHEY, CDR2 SVGEGT. The CDR3: CASNLRQYTEAFF. The CDR3 coding sequence is TGTGCCAGCAACCTCCGACAGTACACTGAAGCTTTCTTT.

This chain joins TRBV28 and TRBJ1-2; D gene uncertain. With 8 bases removed from V and 4 bases from J, the gap between germline ends came to 14 bases. Germline V gene data show CDR1 as MDHEN and CDR2 as SYDVKM. This CDR3 spans 13 amino acids. CDR3 in amino acids: CASSPGPGYGYTF. As DNA, the CDR3 is TGTGCCAGCTCCCCCGGTCCTGGCTATGGCTACACCTTC.

There are many counts of this clonotype. V is TRBV7-3 and J is TRBJ2-1; a possible D gene is TRBD2 (5 bases). The germline CDR1 and CDR2 sequences are SGHTA and FQGTGA. The length of the CDR3 is 15 residues. V was clipped by 6 bases and J by 3 bases, with 15 bases between them. The CDR3 sequence: CASSRTRANYNEQFF. The CDR3 coding sequence is TGTGCCAGCAGTCGAACTAGGGCCAACTACAATGAGCAGTTCTTC.